This T cell receptor beta chain was sequenced during a study of OX40 agonist ivuxolimab in advanced cancers. Overall study context: Participants could have had prior anti-PD-1, anti-PD-L1 or anti-CTLA-4 therapy, and roughly 40% had some. Partial responses were observed in three patients, of whom one had hepatocellular carcinoma and two had cutaneous melanoma.

This clone showed up just a few times. Germline-derived CDR1 and CDR2 are MRHNA and SNTAGT. The CDR3 runs 13 residues. V was trimmed by 3 bases and J by 2 bases, leaving 7 bases between them. Libraries were prepared by immunoSEQ multiplex PCR; TCRdb keeps only in-frame clonotypes and omits some of them. The sample lists tens of thousands of clones; 70% to 90% were seen once. The chain recombines TRBV6-4 with TRBJ1-1; D possibly corresponds to TRBD1 (5 bases). The receptor was derived from an adult with an advanced solid tumor such as melanoma, head and neck, liver or kidney cancer. Sequences were derived from CD4+ or CD8+ T cells sorted from blood, sampled in a trial of the OX40 agonist ivuxolimab. The chain's CDR3 is CASSERDNTEAFF. CDR3 coding DNA: TGTGCCAGCAGTGAGCGGGACAACACTGAAGCTTTCTTT.